Each of the 3 T cell receptor beta chains below was sequenced from the same sample in a study of technical replicates of blood from a few donors. Clones were sequenced by immunoSEQ multiplex PCR, and TCRdb holds only the in-frame ones, with some missing. The data show over 90,000 clones, about 96% seen once. The sample comprised T cells isolated from PBMCs. The receptors come from a human donor in good health.

The V gene is TRBV4-2, the J gene TRBJ2-3; 9 bases fit TRBD2. Germline CDR1 is LGHNA and CDR2 is YNFKEQ. With 0 bases clipped from V and 6 bases from J, the junction kept 7 bases outside the gene matches. CDR3 length equals 16 residues. This CDR3 reads CASSQDPAGGSDTQYF. The CDR3 DNA reads as TGTGCCAGCAGCCAAGATCCAGCGGGAGGATCTGATACGCAGTATTTT.

The rearrangement links TRBV25-1 to TRBJ1-1; D is undetermined. Between the trimmed V and J ends, which lost 8 bases and 7 bases, there was a span of 8 bases. The CDR3 consists of 10 residues. Germline V CDR1 and CDR2: MGHDK, SYGVNS. The CDR3 DNA reads TGTGCCAGCGGGAGTAGTGAAGCTTTCTTT. Its translation: CASGSSEAFF.

The chain links TRBV30 to TRBJ2-6; D possibly corresponds to TRBD2 (6 bases). The CDR3 contains 16 residues. Trimming cost V 5 bases and J 0 bases, with 14 bases left between them. Germline V gene data show CDR1 as GTSNPN and CDR2 as SVGIG (reference sequence). The CDR3 sequence: CAWDGTGASGANVLTF. The DNA for the CDR3 is TGTGCCTGGGACGGGACGGGAGCCTCTGGGGCCAACGTCCTGACTTTC. The full variable domain, in which reference TRBV30 and TRBJ2-6 provide the parts outside the CDR3, is SQTIHQWPATLVQPVGSPLSLECTVEGTSNPNLYWYRQAAGRGLQLLFYSVGIGQISSEVPQNLSASRPQDRQFILSSKKLLLSDSGFYLCAWDGTGASGANVLTFGAGSRLTVL.